The 17 T cell receptor beta chains below all came from one sample that was sequenced in a study of blood T cell repertoires in COVID-19. Sequenced by immunoSEQ multiplex PCR; TCRdb stores in-frame clones only, minus some. This table holds about 52,000 clones, 65% to 90% found once. Sequences were obtained from peripheral blood. All receptors come from a man between 65 and 85 years old with acute or convalescent COVID-19.

The sample holds a few counts of this clone. The V and J genes are TRBV5-4 and TRBJ1-6; 9 nucleotides line up with TRBD1. V lost 4 bases, J lost 6 bases, and 8 bases stayed unmatched. Germline V gives CDR1 SGHNT, CDR2 YYREEE (reference sequence). There are 16 residues in the CDR3. This CDR3 is CASSPGQGSSNSPLHF. Written as DNA, the CDR3 is TGTGCCAGCAGCCCGGGACAGGGCTCCAGTAATTCACCCCTCCACTTT.

This sequence joins TRBV27 and TRBJ1-3, with 8 nucleotides matching TRBD1. Germline V gives CDR1 MNHEY, CDR2 SMNVEV (reference sequence). This CDR3 spans 16 amino acids. Losses at the gene ends were 5 bases for V and 4 bases for J; bases not matched to a gene: 10. The DNA of the CDR3 is TGTGCCAGCAGTCCTATGCAGGGGGCTGGGGGAAACACCATATATTTT. Translating it yields CASSPMQGAGGNTIYF.

The V gene is TRBV5-1, the J gene TRBJ2-2; D perhaps matches TRBD1 (5 bases). Trimming shortened V by 0 bases and J by 5 bases, and 11 bases separated the two germline ends. Germline assignment: CDR1 SGHRS and CDR2 YFSETQ. CDR3 size: 15 residues. The CDR3 protein is CASSLAGSGTGELFF. The CDR3 DNA reads TGCGCCAGCAGCTTGGCAGGGTCTGGGACCGGGGAGCTGTTTTTT.

In this sample, this clone turned up once. The rearrangement joins TRBV19 to TRBJ1-5; D is possibly TRBD1 (6 bases). V was pared by 6 bases and J by 1 base, with 13 bases between. The CDR3 is 15 amino acids. Per the germline V gene, CDR1 is LNHDA and CDR2 is SQIVND (reference sequence). The CDR3 DNA is TGTGCCAGTAGCCGTGACAGGTTCAGCAATCAGCCCCAGCATTTT. As protein: CASSRDRFSNQPQHF.

The gene calls are TRBV6-2 or TRBV6-3 and TRBJ2-1, with a weak D call TRBD2 (5 bases). CDR1 is MNHEY, CDR2 SVGEGT, per germline. Trimming removed 6 bases from V and 7 bases from J, with 16 bases in between. The CDR3 has 14 residues. DNA of the CDR3: TGTGCCAGCAGCCGAGGGTCTACATTGAATGAGCAGTTCTTC. It codes for CASSRGSTLNEQFF.

The chain is built from TRBV2 and TRBJ1-5, with 10 nucleotides matching TRBD1. Trimming took 4 bases from V and 3 from J; bases not matched to a gene: 3. The CDR3 spans 15 residues. Germline values: CDR1 SNHLY, CDR2 FYNNEI. CDR3 DNA sequence: TGTGCCAGCAGTGGACAGGGGGCGGTCAATCAGCCCCAGCATTTT. It encodes CASSGQGAVNQPQHF.

The V gene is TRBV19, the J gene TRBJ1-5, with a weak D call TRBD1 (6 bases). Germline V lookup: CDR1 LNHDA, CDR2 SQIVND (reference sequence). This CDR3 is 15 amino acids long. V lost 9 bases and J 3 bases, leaving 18 bases between the germline ends. CDR3 sequence reads: CASVQHGQINQPQHF. The CDR3 region has the DNA TGTGCCAGCGTACAACATGGACAGATCAATCAGCCCCAGCATTTT.

The chain recombines TRBV6-5 with TRBJ2-7, with a weak D call TRBD1 (8 bases). Trimming left V 6 bases short and J 7 bases short, with 22 bases between. The CDR3 runs 15 residues. Germline values: CDR1 MNHEY, CDR2 SVGAGI. CDR3 sequence reads: CASSKPQGARGEQYF. The CDR3 nucleotides are TGTGCCAGCAGCAAACCGCAGGGGGCGCGGGGGGAGCAGTACTTC.

The chain combines TRBV4-2 with TRBJ2-5; 10 nucleotides align to TRBD1. Germline V gene lookup returns CDR1 LGHNA and CDR2 YNFKEQ. This CDR3 region has 17 residues. Losses at the gene ends were 0 bases for V and 2 bases for J; bases not matched to a gene: 6. CDR3 region: CASSQEGTGVGQETQYF. The CDR3, as DNA: TGTGCCAGCAGCCAAGAAGGGACAGGGGTAGGTCAAGAGACCCAGTACTTC.

The chain carries TRBV29-1 and TRBJ2-3, with 7 bases aligning to TRBD2. The germline CDR1 and CDR2 sequences are SQVTM and ANQGSEA. The length of the CDR3 is 13 residues. The V segment lost 8 bases and the J segment 0 bases; nucleotides outside the gene matches: 5. Here the CDR3 DNA reads TGCAGCTCAGTGGGGGGGAGCACAGATACGCAGTATTTT. As protein: CSSVGGSTDTQYF.

The chain combines TRBV19 with TRBJ1-2; no clear D. Trimming shortened V by 6 bases and J by 4 bases, and 9 bases separated the two germline ends. CDR3 length: 12 residues. Germline-derived CDR1 and CDR2 are LNHDA and SQIVND (reference sequence). This CDR3 reads CASRYSGYGYTF. Here the CDR3 DNA reads TGTGCCAGTAGGTACAGCGGCTATGGCTACACCTTC. Full variable domain (remainder filled in from reference TRBV19 and TRBJ1-2): DGGITQSPKYLFRKEGQNVTLSCEQNLNHDAMYWYRQDPGQGLRLIYYSQIVNDFQKGDIAEGYSVSREKKESFPLTVTSAQKNPTAFYLCASRYSGYGYTFGSGTRLTVV.

V gene TRBV9 combines with J gene TRBJ1-6; D remains ambiguous. This CDR3 contains 14 residues. CDR1 is SGDLS and CDR2 is YYNGEE in the germline V gene. Trimming took off 0 bases at V and 7 bases at J, with 8 bases between the two ends. The CDR3 protein is CASSVGPPNSPLHF. DNA of the CDR3: TGTGCCAGCAGCGTAGGTCCTCCCAATTCACCCCTCCACTTT.

This clone showed up just a few times. The chain has TRBV7-8 and TRBJ2-7; D unresolved. The germline V gene has CDR1 SGHVS and CDR2 FQNEAQ. Trimming stripped 2 bases from V and 5 bases from J, with 13 bases between. This CDR3 is 14 amino acids long. The CDR3: CASSLFPRSNEQYV. The CDR3 bases are TGTGCCAGCAGCTTATTTCCGAGAAGCAACGAGCAGTACGTC.

CDR3 region: CASRLDRASNQPQHF. In nucleotides, the CDR3 is TGTGCCAGCAGGCTAGACAGGGCCAGCAATCAGCCCCAGCATTTT. The chain uses TRBV7-2 and TRBJ1-5; 7 bases fit TRBD1. From germline, CDR1 is SGHTA and CDR2 FQGNSA. After removal of 6 bases from V and 1 base from J, the junction contained 6 bases not matched to a gene. This CDR3 spans 15 amino acids.

This chain's CDR3 is CASSLDTRLAGVTDTQYF. CDR3 coding DNA: TGTGCCAGCAGCTTAGATACGCGACTAGCGGGTGTCACAGATACGCAGTATTTT. The chain employs TRBV11-3 and TRBJ2-3, with 10 bases that match TRBD2. This CDR3 region has 18 residues. Germline V gives CDR1 SGHNT, CDR2 YENEEA. The J segment lost 2 bases and the V segment lost 0 bases, leaving 8 bases of the junction unmatched.

This chain uses TRBV5-1 with TRBJ2-5, with D tentatively TRBD1 (6 bases). V was cut by 5 bases and J by 2 bases, with 10 bases left in between. CDR1 SGHRS and CDR2 YFSETQ come from the germline V gene. The CDR3 has 13 amino acids. The CDR3 DNA sequence: TGCGCCAGCAGGGACGGACAGCAAGAGACCCAGTACTTC. It yields the protein CASRDGQQETQYF.

This clone came up once. This chain links TRBV11-3 with TRBJ2-7; D call uncertain. The CDR3 is 13 residues long. Germline CDR1 is SGHNT and CDR2 is YENEEA. V was trimmed by 2 bases and J by 3 bases, leaving 8 bases between them. CDR3 amino acids: CASSLFSSYEQYF. The CDR3 nucleotides are TGTGCCAGCAGCTTATTTAGCAGCTACGAGCAGTACTTC.